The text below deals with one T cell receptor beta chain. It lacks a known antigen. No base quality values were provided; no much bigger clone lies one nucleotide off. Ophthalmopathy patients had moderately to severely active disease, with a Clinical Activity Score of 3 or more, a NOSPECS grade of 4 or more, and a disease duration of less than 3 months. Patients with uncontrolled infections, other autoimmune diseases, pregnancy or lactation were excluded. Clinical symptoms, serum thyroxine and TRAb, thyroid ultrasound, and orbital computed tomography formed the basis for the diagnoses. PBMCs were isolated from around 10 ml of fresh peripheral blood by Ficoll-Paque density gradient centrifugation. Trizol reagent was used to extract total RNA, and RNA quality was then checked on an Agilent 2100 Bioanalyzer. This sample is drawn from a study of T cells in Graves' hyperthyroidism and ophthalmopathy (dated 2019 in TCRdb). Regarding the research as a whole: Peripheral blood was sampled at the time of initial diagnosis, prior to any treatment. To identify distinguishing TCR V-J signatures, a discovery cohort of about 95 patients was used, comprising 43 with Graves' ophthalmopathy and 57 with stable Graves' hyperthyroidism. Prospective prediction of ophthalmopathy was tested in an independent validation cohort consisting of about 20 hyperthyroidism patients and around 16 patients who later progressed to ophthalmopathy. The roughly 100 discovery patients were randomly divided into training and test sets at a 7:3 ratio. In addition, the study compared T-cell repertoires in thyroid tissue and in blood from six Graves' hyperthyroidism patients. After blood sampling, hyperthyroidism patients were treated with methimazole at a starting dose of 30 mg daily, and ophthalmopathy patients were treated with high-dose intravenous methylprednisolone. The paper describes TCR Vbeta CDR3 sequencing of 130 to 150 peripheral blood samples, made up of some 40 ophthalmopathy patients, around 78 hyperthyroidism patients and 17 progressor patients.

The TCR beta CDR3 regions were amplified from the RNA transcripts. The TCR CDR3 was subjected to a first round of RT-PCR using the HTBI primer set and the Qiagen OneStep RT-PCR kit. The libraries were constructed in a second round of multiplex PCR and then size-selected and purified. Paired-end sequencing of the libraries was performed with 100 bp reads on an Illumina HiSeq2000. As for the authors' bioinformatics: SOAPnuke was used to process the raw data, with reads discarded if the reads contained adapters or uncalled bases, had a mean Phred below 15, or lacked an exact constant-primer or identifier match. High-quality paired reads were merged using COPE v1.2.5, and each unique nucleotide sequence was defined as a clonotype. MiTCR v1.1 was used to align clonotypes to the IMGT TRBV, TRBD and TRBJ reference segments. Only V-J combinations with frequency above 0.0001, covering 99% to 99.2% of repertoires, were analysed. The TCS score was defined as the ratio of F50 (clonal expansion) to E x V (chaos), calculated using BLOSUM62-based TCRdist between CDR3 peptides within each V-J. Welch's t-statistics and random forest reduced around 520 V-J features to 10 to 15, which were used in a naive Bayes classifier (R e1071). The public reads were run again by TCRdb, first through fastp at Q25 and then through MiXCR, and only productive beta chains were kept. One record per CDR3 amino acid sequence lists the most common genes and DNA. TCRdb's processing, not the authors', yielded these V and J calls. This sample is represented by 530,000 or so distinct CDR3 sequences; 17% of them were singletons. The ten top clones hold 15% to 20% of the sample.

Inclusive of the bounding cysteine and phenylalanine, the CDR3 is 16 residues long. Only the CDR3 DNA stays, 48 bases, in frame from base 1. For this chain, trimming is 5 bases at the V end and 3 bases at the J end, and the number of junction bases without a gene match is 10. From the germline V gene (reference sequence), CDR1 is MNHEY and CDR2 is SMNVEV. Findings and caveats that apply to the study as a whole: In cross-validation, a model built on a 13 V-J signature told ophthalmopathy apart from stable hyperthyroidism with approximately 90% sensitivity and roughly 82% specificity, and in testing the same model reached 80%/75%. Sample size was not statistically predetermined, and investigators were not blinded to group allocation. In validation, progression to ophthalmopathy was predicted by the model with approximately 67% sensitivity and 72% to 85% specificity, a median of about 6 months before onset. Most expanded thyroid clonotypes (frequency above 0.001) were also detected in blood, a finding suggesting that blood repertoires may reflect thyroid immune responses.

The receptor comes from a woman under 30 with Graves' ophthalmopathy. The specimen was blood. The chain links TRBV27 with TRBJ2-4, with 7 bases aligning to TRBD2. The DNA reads TGTGCCAGCAGTCCGAGTTCCGGGACTAACAAAAACATTCAGTACTTC. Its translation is CASSPSSGTNKNIQYF.